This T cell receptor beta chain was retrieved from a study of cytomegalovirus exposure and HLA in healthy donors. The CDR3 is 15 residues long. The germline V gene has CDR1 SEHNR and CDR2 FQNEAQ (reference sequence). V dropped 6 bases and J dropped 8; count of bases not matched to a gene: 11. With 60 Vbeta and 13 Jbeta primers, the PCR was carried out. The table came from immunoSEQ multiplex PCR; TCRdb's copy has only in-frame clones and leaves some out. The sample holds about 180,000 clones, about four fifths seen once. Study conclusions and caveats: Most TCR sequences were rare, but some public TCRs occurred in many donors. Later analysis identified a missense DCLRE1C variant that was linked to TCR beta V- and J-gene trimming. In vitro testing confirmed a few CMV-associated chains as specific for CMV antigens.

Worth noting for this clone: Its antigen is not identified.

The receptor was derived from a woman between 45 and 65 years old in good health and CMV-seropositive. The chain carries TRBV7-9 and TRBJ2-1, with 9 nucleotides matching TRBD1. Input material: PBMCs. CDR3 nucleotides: TGTGCCAGCAGACCCAACAGGGGGCTTTTGGATGAGCAGTTCTTC. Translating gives CASRPNRGLLDEQFF.